This TCR beta chain was sequenced in a study of blood T cell repertoires in COVID-19. Study context: Both acute and convalescent COVID-19 samples were obtained from the United States, Italy and Spain. Nucleic acid was either cDNA or gDNA, and it came from T cells, B-cell-depleted T cells, or PBMCs.

Some clones are missing from TCRdb's copy, which holds only in-frame ones; the method was immunoSEQ multiplex PCR. This table holds over 150,000 clones, over 75% found once. This CDR3 comprises 17 residues. Trimming removed 0 bases from V and 4 bases from J, with 16 bases in between. Germline CDR1 MGHRA, CDR2 YSYEKL. Enrollees, 18 to 89 years old, lived in 24 US areas. The sequencing input was PBMCs or T cells enriched from blood (not recorded which). The chain uses TRBV4-1 and TRBJ2-1; a weak D match, TRBD2 (6 bases). This clonotype originated in a woman aged 45-59 years who had recovered from COVID-19. The DNA of the CDR3 is TGCGCCAGCAGCCAAGAACCCCAGCGGGTGGGATACAATGAGCAGTTCTTC. Translated, it gives CASSQEPQRVGYNEQFF.